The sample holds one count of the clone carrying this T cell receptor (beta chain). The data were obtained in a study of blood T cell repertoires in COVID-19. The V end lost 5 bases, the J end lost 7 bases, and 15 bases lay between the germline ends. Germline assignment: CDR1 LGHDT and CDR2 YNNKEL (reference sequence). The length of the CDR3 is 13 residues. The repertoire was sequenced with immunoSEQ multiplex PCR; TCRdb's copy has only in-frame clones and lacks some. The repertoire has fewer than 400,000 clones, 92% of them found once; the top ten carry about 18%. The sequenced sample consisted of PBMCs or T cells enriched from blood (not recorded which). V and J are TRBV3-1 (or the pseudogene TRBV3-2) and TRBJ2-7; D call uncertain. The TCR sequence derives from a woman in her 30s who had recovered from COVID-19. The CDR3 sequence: CASSTRLGLEQYF. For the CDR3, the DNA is TGTGCCAGCAGCACCCGACTGGGTCTGGAGCAGTACTTC.